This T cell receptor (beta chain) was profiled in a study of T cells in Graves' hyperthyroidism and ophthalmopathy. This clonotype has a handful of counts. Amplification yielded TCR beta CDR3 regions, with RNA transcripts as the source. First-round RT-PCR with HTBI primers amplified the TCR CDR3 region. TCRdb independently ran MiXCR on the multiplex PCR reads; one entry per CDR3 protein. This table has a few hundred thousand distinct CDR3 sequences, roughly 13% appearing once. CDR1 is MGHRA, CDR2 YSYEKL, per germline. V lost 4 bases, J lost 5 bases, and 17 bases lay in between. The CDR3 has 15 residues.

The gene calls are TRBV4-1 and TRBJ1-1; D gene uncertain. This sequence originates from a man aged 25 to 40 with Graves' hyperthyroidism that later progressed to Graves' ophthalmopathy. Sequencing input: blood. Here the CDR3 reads CASSRDLWRATEAFF. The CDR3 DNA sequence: TGCGCCAGCAGCCGAGATCTTTGGAGGGCGACTGAAGCTTTCTTT.